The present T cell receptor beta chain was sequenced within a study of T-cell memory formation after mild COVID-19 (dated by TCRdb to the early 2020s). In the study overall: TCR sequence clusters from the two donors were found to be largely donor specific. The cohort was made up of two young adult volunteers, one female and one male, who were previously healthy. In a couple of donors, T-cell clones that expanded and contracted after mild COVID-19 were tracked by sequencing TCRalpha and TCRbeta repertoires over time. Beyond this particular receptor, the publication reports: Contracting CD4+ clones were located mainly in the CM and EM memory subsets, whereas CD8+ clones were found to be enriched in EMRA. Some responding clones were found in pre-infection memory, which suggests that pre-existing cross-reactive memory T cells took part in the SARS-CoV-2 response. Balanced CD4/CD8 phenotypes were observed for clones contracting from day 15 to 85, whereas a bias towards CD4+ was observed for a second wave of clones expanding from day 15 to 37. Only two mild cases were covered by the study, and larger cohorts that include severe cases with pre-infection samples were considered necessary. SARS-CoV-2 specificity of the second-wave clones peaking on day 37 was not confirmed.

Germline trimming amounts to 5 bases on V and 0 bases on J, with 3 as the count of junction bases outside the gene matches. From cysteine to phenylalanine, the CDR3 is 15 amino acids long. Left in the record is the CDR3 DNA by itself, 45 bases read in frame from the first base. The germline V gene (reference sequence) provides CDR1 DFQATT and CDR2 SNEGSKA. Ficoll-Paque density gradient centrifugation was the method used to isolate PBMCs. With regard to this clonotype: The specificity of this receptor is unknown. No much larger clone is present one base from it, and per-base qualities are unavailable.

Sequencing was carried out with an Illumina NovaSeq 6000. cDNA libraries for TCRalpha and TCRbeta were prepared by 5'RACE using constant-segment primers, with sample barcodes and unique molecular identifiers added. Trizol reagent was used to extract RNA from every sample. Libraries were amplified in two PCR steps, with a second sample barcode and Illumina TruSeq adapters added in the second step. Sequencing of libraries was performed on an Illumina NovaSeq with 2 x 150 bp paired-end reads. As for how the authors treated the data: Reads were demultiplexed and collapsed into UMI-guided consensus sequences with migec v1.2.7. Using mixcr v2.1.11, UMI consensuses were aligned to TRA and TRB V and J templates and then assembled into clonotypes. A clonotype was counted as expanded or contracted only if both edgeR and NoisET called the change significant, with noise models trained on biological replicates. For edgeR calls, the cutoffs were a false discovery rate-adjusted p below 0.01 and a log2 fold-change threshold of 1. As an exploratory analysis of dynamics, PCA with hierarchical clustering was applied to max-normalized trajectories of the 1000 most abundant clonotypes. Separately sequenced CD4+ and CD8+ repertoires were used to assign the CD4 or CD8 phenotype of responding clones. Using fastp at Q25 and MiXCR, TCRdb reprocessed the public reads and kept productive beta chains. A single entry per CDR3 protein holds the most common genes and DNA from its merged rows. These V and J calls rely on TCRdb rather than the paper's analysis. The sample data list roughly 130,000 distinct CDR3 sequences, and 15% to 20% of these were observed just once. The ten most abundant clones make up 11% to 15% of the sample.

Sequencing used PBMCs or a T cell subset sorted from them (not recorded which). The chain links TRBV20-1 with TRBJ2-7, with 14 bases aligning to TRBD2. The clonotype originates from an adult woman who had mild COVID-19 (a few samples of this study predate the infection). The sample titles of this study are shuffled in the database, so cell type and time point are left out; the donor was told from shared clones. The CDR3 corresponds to CSAHGTSGSSYEQYF. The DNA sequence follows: TGCAGTGCTCATGGGACTAGCGGGAGCTCCTACGAGCAGTACTTC.